The source of this T cell receptor (beta chain) is a study of blood T cell repertoires in COVID-19. Study context: The United States, Italy and Spain supplied acute and convalescent COVID-19 samples.

This clone has only one observation. Sequenced by immunoSEQ multiplex PCR; TCRdb stores in-frame clones only, minus some. The sample holds roughly 90,000 clones, about four fifths seen once. This CDR3 region has 15 residues. In germline, CDR1 is SGHRS, CDR2 YFSETQ. After removal of 2 bases from V and 8 bases from J, the junction contained 12 bases not matched to a gene. Sequencing input: peripheral blood. This chain connects TRBV5-1 to TRBJ1-2, with 7 bases aligning to TRBD1. This clonotype was obtained from a woman in her 70s with acute or convalescent COVID-19. The CDR3 region has the DNA TGCGCCAGCAGCTTAACAGGGGCTTCACCTTGGGGCTACACCTTC. Translated, it gives CASSLTGASPWGYTF.